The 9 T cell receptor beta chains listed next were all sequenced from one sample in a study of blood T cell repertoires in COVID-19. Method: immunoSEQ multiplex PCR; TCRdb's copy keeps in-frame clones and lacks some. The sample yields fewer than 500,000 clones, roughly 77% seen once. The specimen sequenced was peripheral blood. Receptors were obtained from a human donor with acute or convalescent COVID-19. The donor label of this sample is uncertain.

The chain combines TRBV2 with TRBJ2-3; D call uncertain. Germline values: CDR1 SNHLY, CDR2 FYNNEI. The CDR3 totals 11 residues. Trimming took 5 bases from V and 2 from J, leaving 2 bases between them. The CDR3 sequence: CASSYTDTQYF. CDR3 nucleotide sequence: TGTGCCAGCAGTTACACAGATACGCAGTATTTT.

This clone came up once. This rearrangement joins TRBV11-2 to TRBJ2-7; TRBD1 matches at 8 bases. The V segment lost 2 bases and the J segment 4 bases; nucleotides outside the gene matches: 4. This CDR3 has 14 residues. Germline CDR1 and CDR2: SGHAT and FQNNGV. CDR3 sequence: CASSLQGAVYEQYF. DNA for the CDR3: TGTGCCAGCAGCTTACAGGGGGCGGTTTACGAGCAGTACTTC.

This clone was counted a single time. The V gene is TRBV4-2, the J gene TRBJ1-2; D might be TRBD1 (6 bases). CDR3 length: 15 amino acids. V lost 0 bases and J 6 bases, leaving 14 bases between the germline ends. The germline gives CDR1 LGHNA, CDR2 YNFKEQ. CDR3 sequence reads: CASSQESAGVNGYTF. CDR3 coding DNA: TGTGCCAGCAGCCAAGAATCGGCAGGGGTCAATGGCTACACCTTC.

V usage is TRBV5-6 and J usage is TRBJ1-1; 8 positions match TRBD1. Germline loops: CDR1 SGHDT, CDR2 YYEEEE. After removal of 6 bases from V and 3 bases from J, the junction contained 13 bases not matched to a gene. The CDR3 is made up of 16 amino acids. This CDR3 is CASTPLTGVEHTEAFF. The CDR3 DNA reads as TGTGCCAGCACTCCGCTGACAGGGGTAGAGCACACTGAAGCTTTCTTT.

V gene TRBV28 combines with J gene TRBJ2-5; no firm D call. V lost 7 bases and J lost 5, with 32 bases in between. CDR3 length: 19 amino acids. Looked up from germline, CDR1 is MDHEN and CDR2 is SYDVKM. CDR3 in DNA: TGTGCCAGCATCAAACTCAGCGAGACCTCGACGGTGAGTGGGGAGACCCAGTACTTC. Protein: CASIKLSETSTVSGETQYF.

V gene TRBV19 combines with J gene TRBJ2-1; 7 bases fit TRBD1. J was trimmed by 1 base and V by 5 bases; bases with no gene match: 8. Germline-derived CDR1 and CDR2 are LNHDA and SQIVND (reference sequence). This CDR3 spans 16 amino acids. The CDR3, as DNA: TGTGCCAGTAGTCCAGGACAGGCGTATTCCTACAATGAGCAGTTCTTC. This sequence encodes CASSPGQAYSYNEQFF.

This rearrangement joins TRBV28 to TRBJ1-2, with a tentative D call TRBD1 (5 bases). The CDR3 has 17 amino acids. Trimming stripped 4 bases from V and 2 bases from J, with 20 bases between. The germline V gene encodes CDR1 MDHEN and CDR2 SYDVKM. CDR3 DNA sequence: TGTGCCAGCAGTTCCCCAAGTTCGGGACTGTCGAACTATGGCTACACCTTC. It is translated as CASSSPSSGLSNYGYTF.

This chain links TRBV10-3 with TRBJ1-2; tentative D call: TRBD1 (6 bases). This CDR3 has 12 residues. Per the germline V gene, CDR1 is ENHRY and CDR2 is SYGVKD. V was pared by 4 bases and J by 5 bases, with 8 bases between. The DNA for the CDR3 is TGTGCCATCAGTGTGGACAGTTATGGCTACACCTTC. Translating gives CAISVDSYGYTF.

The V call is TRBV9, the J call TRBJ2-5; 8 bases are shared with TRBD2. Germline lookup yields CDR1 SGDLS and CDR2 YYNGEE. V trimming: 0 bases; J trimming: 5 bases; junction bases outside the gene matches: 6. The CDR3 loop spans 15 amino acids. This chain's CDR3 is CASSVAGGAYETQYF. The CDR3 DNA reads TGTGCCAGCAGCGTAGCCGGGGGGGCATATGAGACCCAGTACTTC.